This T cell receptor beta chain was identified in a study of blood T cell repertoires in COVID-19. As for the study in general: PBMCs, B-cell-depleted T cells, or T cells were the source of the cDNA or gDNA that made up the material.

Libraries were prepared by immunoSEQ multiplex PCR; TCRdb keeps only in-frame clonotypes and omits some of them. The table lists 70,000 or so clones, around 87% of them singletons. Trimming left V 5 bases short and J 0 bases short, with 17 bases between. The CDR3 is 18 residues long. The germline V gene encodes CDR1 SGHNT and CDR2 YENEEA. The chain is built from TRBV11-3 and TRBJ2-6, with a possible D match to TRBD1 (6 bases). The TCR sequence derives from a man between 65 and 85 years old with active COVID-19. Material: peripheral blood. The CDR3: CASSPGHVRISGANVLTF. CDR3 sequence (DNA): TGTGCCAGCAGCCCGGGACATGTTCGTATCTCTGGGGCCAACGTCCTGACTTTC.